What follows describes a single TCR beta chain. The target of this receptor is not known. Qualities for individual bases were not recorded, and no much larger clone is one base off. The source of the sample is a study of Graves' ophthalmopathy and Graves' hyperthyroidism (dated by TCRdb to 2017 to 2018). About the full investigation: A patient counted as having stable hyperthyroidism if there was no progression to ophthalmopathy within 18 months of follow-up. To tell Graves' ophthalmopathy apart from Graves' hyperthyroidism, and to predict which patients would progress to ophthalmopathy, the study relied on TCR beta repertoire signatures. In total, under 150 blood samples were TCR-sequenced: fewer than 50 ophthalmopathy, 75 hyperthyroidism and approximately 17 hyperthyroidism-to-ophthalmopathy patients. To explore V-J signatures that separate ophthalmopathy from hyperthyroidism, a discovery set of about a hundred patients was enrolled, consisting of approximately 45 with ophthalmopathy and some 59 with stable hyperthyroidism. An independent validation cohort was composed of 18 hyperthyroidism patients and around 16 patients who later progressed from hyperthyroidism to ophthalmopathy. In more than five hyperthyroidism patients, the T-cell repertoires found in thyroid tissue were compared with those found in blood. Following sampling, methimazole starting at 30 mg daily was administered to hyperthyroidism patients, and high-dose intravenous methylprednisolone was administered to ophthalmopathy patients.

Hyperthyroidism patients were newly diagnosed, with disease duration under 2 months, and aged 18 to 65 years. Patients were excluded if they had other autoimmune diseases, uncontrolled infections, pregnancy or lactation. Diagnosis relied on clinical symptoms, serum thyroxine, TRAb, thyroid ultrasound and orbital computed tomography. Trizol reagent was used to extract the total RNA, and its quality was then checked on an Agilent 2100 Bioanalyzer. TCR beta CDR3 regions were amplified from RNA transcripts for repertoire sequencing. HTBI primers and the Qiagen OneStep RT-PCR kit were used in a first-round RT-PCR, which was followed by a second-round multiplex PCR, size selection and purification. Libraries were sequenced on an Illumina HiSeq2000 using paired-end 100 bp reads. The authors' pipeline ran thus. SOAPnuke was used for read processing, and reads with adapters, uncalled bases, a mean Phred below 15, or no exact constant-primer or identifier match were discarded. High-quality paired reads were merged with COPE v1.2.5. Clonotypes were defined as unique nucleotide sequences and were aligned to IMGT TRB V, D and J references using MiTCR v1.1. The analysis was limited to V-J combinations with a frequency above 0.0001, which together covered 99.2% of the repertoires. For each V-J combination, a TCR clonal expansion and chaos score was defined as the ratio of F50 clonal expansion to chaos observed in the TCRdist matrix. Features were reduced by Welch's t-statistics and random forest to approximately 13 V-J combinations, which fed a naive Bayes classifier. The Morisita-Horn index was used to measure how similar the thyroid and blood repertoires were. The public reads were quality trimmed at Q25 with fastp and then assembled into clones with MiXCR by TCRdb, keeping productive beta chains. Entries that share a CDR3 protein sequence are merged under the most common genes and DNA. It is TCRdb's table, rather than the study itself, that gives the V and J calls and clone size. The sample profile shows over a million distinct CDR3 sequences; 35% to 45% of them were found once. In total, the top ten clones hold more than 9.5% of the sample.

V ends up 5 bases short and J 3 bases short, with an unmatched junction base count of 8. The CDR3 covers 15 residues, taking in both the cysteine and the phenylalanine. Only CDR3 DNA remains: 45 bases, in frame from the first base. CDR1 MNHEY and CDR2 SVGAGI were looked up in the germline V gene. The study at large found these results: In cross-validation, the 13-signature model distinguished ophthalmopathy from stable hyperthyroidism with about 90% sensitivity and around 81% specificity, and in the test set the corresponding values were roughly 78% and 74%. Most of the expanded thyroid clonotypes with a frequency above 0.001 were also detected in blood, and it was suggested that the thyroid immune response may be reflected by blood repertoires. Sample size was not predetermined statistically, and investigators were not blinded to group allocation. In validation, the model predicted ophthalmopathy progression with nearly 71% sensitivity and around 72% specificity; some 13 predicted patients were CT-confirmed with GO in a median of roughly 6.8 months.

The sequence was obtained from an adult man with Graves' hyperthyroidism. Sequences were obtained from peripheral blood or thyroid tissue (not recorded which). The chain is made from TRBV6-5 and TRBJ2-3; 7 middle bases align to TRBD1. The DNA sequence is TGTGCCAGCAGTCGTCAGGGGGTTCTAACAGATACGCAGTATTTT. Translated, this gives CASSRQGVLTDTQYF.